These 5 T cell receptor beta chains were all obtained from the same sample, sequenced in a study of patients and donors after allogeneic stem cell transplantation. TCRdb re-derived calls from the RT-PCR reads in MiXCR, one entry per CDR3 protein. The data show about 200,000 distinct CDR3 sequences, 35% to 50% seen once. Sequenced: blood, either unsorted or a sorted T cell fraction (not recorded which). The receptors originated from a human donor who was either an allogeneic HSCT recipient or a stem cell or donor lymphocyte infusion donor (not recorded which). It is not recorded whose cells these are; they may come from a transplant donor.

The chain employs TRBV5-1 and TRBJ2-7; the D gene is possibly TRBD1 (6 bases). The CDR3 sequence is 14 residues long. Germline CDR1 SGHRS, CDR2 YFSETQ. V was shortened by 0 bases and J by 2 bases, with 9 bases between the two germline ends. The CDR3 nucleotides read TGCGCCAGCAGCTTGGACAGGGCTCCCTACGAGCAGTACTTC. Translation gives CASSLDRAPYEQYF.

The chain carries TRBV2 and TRBJ1-1; 9 bases map to TRBD1. The V gene's germline CDR1 is SNHLY and CDR2 FYNNEI. The CDR3 runs to 14 residues. V was pared by 7 bases and J by 3 bases, with 6 bases of the junction left unmatched. The CDR3 bases are TGTGCCAGCAACCCGGACAGGGGTGACACTGAAGCTTTCTTT. Translating gives CASNPDRGDTEAFF.

This clonotype has a handful of counts. The chain has TRBV29-1 and TRBJ1-1, with TRBD1 matching 10 bases. The CDR3 is 17 residues long. After removal of 7 bases from V and 0 bases from J, the junction contained 14 bases not matched to a gene. CDR1 is SQVTM and CDR2 is ANQGSEA in the germline V gene. The CDR3 DNA reads TGCAGCGCCCGGGACAGGGGCTTCCAGGGGATGAACACTGAAGCTTTCTTT. Translated, it gives CSARDRGFQGMNTEAFF.

Here the CDR3 reads CASSLPLDSPWDTQYF. CDR3 in DNA: TGTGCCAGCAGCTTGCCCCTCGACAGCCCCTGGGATACGCAGTATTTT. This chain links TRBV5-6 with TRBJ2-3, with D perhaps TRBD1 (5 bases). This CDR3 spans 16 amino acids. Germline V lookup: CDR1 SGHDT, CDR2 YYEEEE. V was cut by 1 base and J by 6 bases, with 18 bases left in between.

The rearrangement joins TRBV7-9 to TRBJ1-1, with D maybe TRBD1 (5 bases). Germline-derived CDR1 and CDR2 are SEHNR and FQNEAQ (reference sequence). The CDR3 extends over 15 amino acids. V dropped 1 base and J dropped 3 bases, with 12 bases sitting between them. This chain's CDR3 is CASSLEARGDTEAFF. CDR3 in DNA: TGTGCCAGCAGCTTAGAGGCGCGGGGGGACACTGAAGCTTTCTTT.